These 17 T cell receptor beta chains came from one sample sequenced in a study of blood T cell repertoires in COVID-19. Sequenced by immunoSEQ multiplex PCR; TCRdb stores in-frame clones only, minus some. The sample holds about 120,000 clones; roughly 85% are singletons and the top ten take roughly 10%. The specimen sequenced was peripheral blood. These receptors all come from a man aged 80 or over with acute or convalescent COVID-19.

The genes are TRBV19 and TRBJ2-5, with D perhaps TRBD1 (5 bases). This CDR3 spans 15 amino acids. Germline lookup yields CDR1 LNHDA and CDR2 SQIVND (reference sequence). V gave up 3 bases and J gave up 1 base, with 12 bases separating them. CDR3 nucleotide sequence: TGTGCCAGTAGTATTATGCAGGGCGGCCAAGAGACCCAGTACTTC. As protein: CASSIMQGGQETQYF.

This chain joins TRBV7-9 and TRBJ1-1; D not certain. The CDR3 is 14 amino acids. The V gene lost 3 bases and the J gene lost 9 bases, with 17 bases spanning the gap. Germline CDR1 reads SEHNR; CDR2 reads FQNEAQ (reference sequence). The CDR3 DNA sequence: TGTGCCAGCAGCTTCAGTAGTCCATCGGAGCAAGCTTTCTTT. Translation gives CASSFSSPSEQAFF.

The CDR3 bases are TGTGCCAGCAGTTACTCACAGGGGGCAAGATCACCCCTCCACTTT. The encoded protein is CASSYSQGARSPLHF. The chain recombines TRBV6-2 or TRBV6-3 with TRBJ1-6, with 9 bases matching TRBD1. Trimming at V came to 0 bases and at J to 10 bases, leaving 4 bases not matched to a gene. The germline CDR1 and CDR2 sequences are MNHEY and SVGEGT. This CDR3 has 15 amino acids.

V usage is TRBV6-5 and J usage is TRBJ1-2; 9 bases line up with TRBD1. This CDR3 has 15 amino acids. J was trimmed by 6 bases and V by 9 bases; bases with no gene match: 14. Germline CDR1 reads MNHEY; CDR2 reads SVGAGI. CDR3 bases: TGTGCCAGTAACAATCAGGGCGGGACAGGGAATGGCTACACCTTC. Protein: CASNNQGGTGNGYTF.

This clone was detected a few times. The J gene is TRBJ2-3, the V gene TRBV7-6; 10 bases match TRBD2. CDR1 is SGHVS and CDR2 is FNYEAQ in the germline V gene. J gave up 2 bases and V 5 bases, and 7 bases lay outside the gene matches. This CDR3 is 16 amino acids long. In DNA, the CDR3 is TGTGCCAGCAGCCCGTTTAGCGGGGGGATCACAGATACGCAGTATTTT. It is translated as CASSPFSGGITDTQYF. Full variable domain (remainder filled in from reference TRBV7-6 and TRBJ2-3): GAGVSQSPRYKVTKRGQDVALRCDPISGHVSLYWYRQALGQGPEFLTYFNYEAQQDKSGLPNDRFSAERPEGSISTLTIQRTEQRDSAMYRCASSPFSGGITDTQYFGPGTRLTVL.

This clone has only one observation. Possible read error: a much larger clone is one base away. This chain connects TRBV11-2 to TRBJ2-7; the match to TRBD1 covers 7 bases. CDR3 length: 12 amino acids. V dropped 5 bases and J dropped 3; count of bases not matched to a gene: 1. Germline CDR1 is SGHAT and CDR2 is FQNNGV. The CDR3 DNA reads as TGTGCCAGCAGCCCAGGGGGCTACGAGCAGTACTTC. It yields the protein CASSPGGYEQYF.

The rearrangement joins TRBV29-1 to TRBJ2-3, with D tentatively TRBD2 (5 bases). The germline gives CDR1 SQVTM, CDR2 ANQGSEA. This CDR3 is 13 amino acids long. Deletions cut 3 bases from V and 3 bases from J, with 10 bases between. Here the CDR3 reads CSVDGAETDTQYF. CDR3 DNA: TGCAGCGTTGACGGAGCGGAGACAGATACGCAGTATTTT.

J is TRBJ2-7 and V is TRBV13, with D possibly matching TRBD1 (6 bases). V was clipped by 2 bases and J by 3 bases, with 11 bases between them. Germline V gene data show CDR1 as PRHDT and CDR2 as FYEKMQ (reference sequence). The CDR3 totals 14 residues. The CDR3: CASSLHREYYEQYF. CDR3 in DNA: TGTGCCAGCAGCTTACACAGGGAGTACTACGAGCAGTACTTC.

The chain recombines TRBV19 with TRBJ1-3, with a weak D call TRBD1 (6 bases). Germline CDR1 LNHDA, CDR2 SQIVND (reference sequence). The V gene lost 6 bases and the J gene lost 0 bases, with 9 bases spanning the gap. The length of the CDR3 is 14 residues. For the CDR3, the DNA is TGTGCCAGTAGCCAGGGGAGCTCTGGAAACACCATATATTTT. Translation gives CASSQGSSGNTIYF.

V usage is TRBV5-4 and J usage is TRBJ1-4; D might be TRBD1 (5 bases). Germline loops: CDR1 SGHNT, CDR2 YYREEE (reference sequence). The CDR3 extends over 15 amino acids. V was cut by 3 bases and J by 0 bases, with 9 bases left in between. CDR3 DNA sequence: TGTGCCAGCAGCTCTGGGGGGACAACTAATGAAAAACTGTTTTTT. It is translated as CASSSGGTTNEKLFF.

The chain employs TRBV6-4 and TRBJ2-1; tentative D call: TRBD2 (6 bases). This CDR3 is 16 amino acids long. CDR1 is MRHNA and CDR2 is SNTAGT in the germline V gene. V shed 6 bases and J shed 5 bases, with 20 bases lying between them. CDR3 nucleotides: TGTGCCAGCAGCTCCGAACTGACTAGTTCCCACAATGAGCAGTTCTTC. It codes for CASSSELTSSHNEQFF.

This clone has only one observation. The rearrangement uses TRBV6-6 and TRBJ1-5; D is possibly TRBD1 (6 bases). CDR1 MNHNY and CDR2 SVGAGI come from the germline V gene (reference sequence). V was clipped by 5 bases and J by 8 bases, with 16 bases between them. CDR3 size: 14 residues. The CDR3 loop is CASSHRQAIEPQHF. CDR3 nucleotides: TGTGCCAGCAGTCACAGACAGGCTATAGAGCCCCAGCATTTT.

The chain joins TRBV19 to TRBJ2-2; D is perhaps TRBD1 (6 bases). CDR3 length: 14 residues. V lost 9 bases and J 6 bases, leaving 17 bases between the germline ends. Germline V gene sequence: CDR1 LNHDA, CDR2 SQIVND (reference sequence). The CDR3 reads CASSGATRSGELFF. The CDR3 DNA reads TGTGCCAGCTCAGGGGCCACTAGATCCGGGGAGCTGTTTTTT.

J is TRBJ2-7 and V is TRBV11-2; the D gene is possibly TRBD1 (5 bases). The CDR3 is made up of 14 amino acids. Trimming cost V 0 bases and J 2 bases, with 8 bases left between them. Germline loops: CDR1 SGHAT, CDR2 FQNNGV. In DNA, the CDR3 is TGTGCCAGCAGCTTAGACCCCAGGGCCTACGAGCAGTACTTC. Residues: CASSLDPRAYEQYF. Full variable domain (missing parts from reference TRBV11-2 and TRBJ2-7): EAGVAQSPRYKIIEKRQSVAFWCNPISGHATLYWYQQILGQGPKLLIQFQNNGVVDDSQLPKDRFSAERLKGVDSTLKIQPAKLEDSAVYLCASSLDPRAYEQYFGPGTRLTVT.

This clone was detected only a few times. The chain uses TRBV7-2 and TRBJ1-3; D is possibly TRBD1 (5 bases). The CDR3 length is 13 residues. V was trimmed by 3 bases and J by 4 bases, leaving 7 bases between them. Germline CDR1 reads SGHTA; CDR2 reads FQGNSA. CDR3 DNA: TGTGCCAGCAGCTTGGGGCGGGGAAACACCATATATTTT. Its translation: CASSLGRGNTIYF.

The chain recombines TRBV29-1 with TRBJ1-5; D possibly corresponds to TRBD1 (6 bases). The CDR3 has 13 residues. Germline V gene lookup returns CDR1 SQVTM and CDR2 ANQGSEA. The V end was cut by 4 bases, the J end by 4 bases, with 11 bases between. CDR3 DNA: TGCAGCGTTGTAGGTCAGGGGAATCAGCCCCAGCATTTT. It encodes CSVVGQGNQPQHF.

Written as DNA, the CDR3 is TGTGCCAGTAGTGCGGGACAGGGACCCAATCAGCCCCAGCATTTT. Protein sequence: CASSAGQGPNQPQHF. The V gene is TRBV19, the J gene TRBJ1-5, with 9 positions matching TRBD1. Germline assignment: CDR1 LNHDA and CDR2 SQIVND (reference sequence). The CDR3 length is 15 residues. V lost 5 bases to trimming and J lost 3 bases; unmatched junction nucleotides: 5.